The 23 T cell receptor beta chains below were found in one sample sequenced in a study of cytomegalovirus exposure and HLA in healthy donors. The PCR was carried out with 60 Vbeta primers and 13 Jbeta primers. Data came from immunoSEQ multiplex PCR; TCRdb stores just in-frame clones and leaves some out. The sample comprises more than 130,000 clones, 77% of which are singletons, and 4.5% to 6% rests with the top ten. The sample consisted of PBMCs. Receptors were obtained from a woman in her fifties or sixties in good health and CMV-seronegative.

The V gene is TRBV27, the J gene TRBJ1-1; a possible D gene is TRBD1 (6 bases). CDR3 size: 14 residues. The germline V gene has CDR1 MNHEY and CDR2 SMNVEV (reference sequence). Trimming left V 3 bases short and J 1 base short, with 9 bases between. DNA of the CDR3: TGTGCCAGCAGTTTTTTAGGGGGGAACACTGAAGCTTTCTTT. Amino acid sequence: CASSFLGGNTEAFF.

V gene TRBV27 combines with J gene TRBJ1-5, with TRBD1 identical over 7 bases. CDR3 length: 16 amino acids. V lost 6 bases, J lost 2 bases, and 10 bases stayed unmatched. CDR1 is MNHEY, CDR2 SMNVEV, per germline (reference sequence). The CDR3 region has the DNA TGTGCCAGCAGCCTGACAGGGCTGCGCGGCAATCAGCCCCAGCATTTT. Its translation is CASSLTGLRGNQPQHF.

The chain employs TRBV6-5 and TRBJ2-7; the match to TRBD1 covers 9 bases. Germline V gene data show CDR1 as MNHEY and CDR2 as SVGAGI. V shed 6 bases and J 1 base; nucleotides not matched to a gene: 4. This CDR3 spans 14 amino acids. The CDR3 region is CASSPDRGSYEQYF. The CDR3 coding sequence is TGTGCCAGCAGCCCGGACAGGGGTTCCTACGAGCAGTACTTC.

J is TRBJ2-7 and V is TRBV23-1; D might be TRBD2 (5 bases). TRBV23-1 qualifies as an ORF whose function is uncertain. The CDR3 sequence is 11 residues long. The ends were cut back, 11 bases at V and 7 bases at J, with 15 bases in the middle. The chain's CDR3 is CARAVSGEQYF. The CDR3 DNA reads as TGCGCCCGGGCGGTGTCGGGAGAGCAGTACTTC.

CDR3 in DNA: TGTGCCAGCAGCTTAGATCCCCCGGCAGGGAAAGGTTCACCCCTCCACTTT. Translated, it gives CASSLDPPAGKGSPLHF. The rearrangement uses TRBV7-2 and TRBJ1-6, with D possibly TRBD1 on 5 matching bases. The germline gives CDR1 SGHTA, CDR2 FQGNSA. This CDR3 comprises 17 residues. The V end lost 1 base, the J end lost 9 bases, and 19 bases lay between the germline ends.

The chain links TRBV13 to TRBJ1-6; 10 positions match TRBD1. CDR1 is PRHDT and CDR2 is FYEKMQ in the germline V gene (reference sequence). The J segment lost 8 bases and the V segment lost 1 base, leaving 2 bases of the junction unmatched. The CDR3 runs 15 residues. CDR3 residues: CASSLDGTGDSPLHF. CDR3 DNA: TGTGCCAGCAGCTTAGATGGGACAGGGGATTCACCCCTCCACTTT.

This sequence joins TRBV7-3 and TRBJ1-1, with no clear D. Germline loops: CDR1 SGHTA, CDR2 FQGTGA. The CDR3 spans 15 residues. Trimming removed 1 base at V and 3 bases at J, with 12 bases between. The CDR3 DNA reads as TGTGCCAGCAGCTTAAGTTTCCGGGTTTACACTGAAGCTTTCTTT. Protein sequence: CASSLSFRVYTEAFF.

The chain links TRBV6-5 to TRBJ1-3; 8 bases are a match to TRBD1. Germline values: CDR1 MNHEY, CDR2 SVGAGI. The CDR3 totals 15 residues. The V gene end was trimmed by 0 bases and the J gene end by 9 bases; junction bases not matched to a gene: 7. CDR3: CASSYSGQEGSTIYF. CDR3 in DNA: TGTGCCAGCAGTTACTCGGGACAGGAAGGGTCCACCATATATTTT.

On this clone: This sample includes further DNA sequences coding for the same CDR3. The rearrangement uses TRBV5-5 and TRBJ1-2; no definite D call. CDR1 and CDR2 (germline): SGHKS, YYEKEE (reference sequence). The CDR3 runs 13 residues. V was cut by 0 bases and J by 2 bases, with 5 bases left in between. As DNA, the CDR3 is TGTGCCAGCAGCTTGGGGCCAAACTATGGCTACACCTTC. Translated, it gives CASSLGPNYGYTF.

The rearrangement uses TRBV5-1 and TRBJ2-6, with no clear D. The germline CDR1 and CDR2 sequences are SGHRS and YFSETQ. Trimming took 0 bases from V and 0 from J, leaving 7 bases between them. There are 16 residues in the CDR3. CDR3 nucleotide sequence: TGCGCCAGCAGCTTGGACAGCCCCTCTGGGGCCAACGTCCTGACTTTC. It encodes CASSLDSPSGANVLTF.

J is TRBJ2-3 and V is TRBV10-3, with D maybe TRBD2 (7 bases). CDR1 and CDR2 from the germline V gene are ENHRY and SYGVKD. Between the trimmed V and J ends, which lost 7 bases and 1 base, there was a span of 18 bases. CDR3 length: 16 residues. The chain's CDR3 is CAIIKIKGGRTDTQYF. Here the CDR3 DNA reads TGTGCCATCATCAAAATTAAGGGGGGGCGCACAGATACGCAGTATTTT.

J is TRBJ1-1 and V is TRBV11-2, with 8 nucleotides matching TRBD1. From germline, CDR1 is SGHAT and CDR2 FQNNGV. The CDR3 extends over 14 amino acids. V shed 5 bases, J shed 3 bases, and the junction held 5 bases outside the gene matches. This CDR3 reads CASSNQGAYTEAFF. CDR3 nucleotide sequence: TGTGCCAGCAGCAACCAGGGGGCGTACACTGAAGCTTTCTTT.

The rearrangement uses TRBV2 and TRBJ1-2; the match to TRBD1 covers 9 bases. V lost 6 bases and J lost 7; bases outside the gene matches: 12. CDR3 length: 15 residues. CDR1 SNHLY and CDR2 FYNNEI come from the germline V gene. CDR3 sequence: CASSPATGGYGGYTF. The CDR3 nucleotides read TGTGCCAGCAGCCCAGCGACAGGGGGGTACGGTGGCTACACCTTC.

The V and J genes are TRBV6-1 and TRBJ2-3; a possible D gene is TRBD2 (6 bases). Trimming shortened V by 5 bases and J by 2 bases, and 14 bases separated the two germline ends. The germline CDR1 and CDR2 sequences are MNHNS and SASEGT. The CDR3 sequence is 15 residues long. The CDR3 region has the DNA TGTGCCAGCAGTAGGGCTAGCGAATACACAGATACGCAGTATTTT. This codes for CASSRASEYTDTQYF.

V and J are TRBV19 and TRBJ1-5; 9 nucleotides agree with TRBD1. CDR1 and CDR2 from the germline V gene are LNHDA and SQIVND (reference sequence). The V gene end was trimmed by 5 bases and the J gene end by 5 bases; junction bases not matched to a gene: 10. The CDR3 has 16 residues. This CDR3 reads CASSAFEQGADQPQHF. In DNA form, the CDR3 reads TGTGCCAGTAGTGCATTCGAACAGGGGGCTGATCAGCCCCAGCATTTT.

The CDR3 here is CASSESMRLAGGLLASYEQYF. CDR3 nucleotide sequence: TGCGCCAGCAGTGAGTCAATGCGACTAGCGGGGGGGCTACTTGCCTCCTACGAGCAGTACTTC. This chain uses TRBV10-2 with TRBJ2-7; 14 nucleotides line up with TRBD2. The CDR3 extends over 21 amino acids. V lost 0 bases, J lost 0 bases, and 13 bases stayed unmatched. Germline loops: CDR1 WSHSY, CDR2 SAAADI.

This clone appeared a single time. This rearrangement joins TRBV6-6 to TRBJ1-1; D unresolved. Germline CDR1 MNHNY, CDR2 SVGAGI (reference sequence). Trimming cost V 0 bases and J 8 bases, with 10 bases left between them. The CDR3 extends over 13 amino acids. CDR3 sequence: CASSYSRSAEAFF. In nucleotides, the CDR3 is TGTGCCAGCAGTTACTCGAGGAGCGCCGAAGCTTTCTTT.

The chain links TRBV9 to TRBJ1-1; possibly TRBD1 for D (6 bases). This CDR3 has 16 residues. Germline CDR1 is SGDLS and CDR2 is YYNGEE. V was shortened by 4 bases and J by 3 bases, with 19 bases between the two germline ends. CDR3 sequence: CASSPASGGLYTEAFF. The CDR3 coding sequence is TGTGCCAGCAGCCCAGCCAGTGGGGGCTTGTACACTGAAGCTTTCTTT.

On this clone itself: Other DNA sequences in this sample translate to the same CDR3. V usage is TRBV9 and J usage is TRBJ1-1, with D possibly being TRBD1 (5 bases). V was pared by 6 bases and J by 2 bases, with 11 bases between. CDR1 SGDLS and CDR2 YYNGEE come from the germline V gene. The CDR3 length is 13 residues. The CDR3 DNA follows: TGTGCCAGCAACCGCCAGGGAAACACTGAAGCTTTCTTT. Translating it yields CASNRQGNTEAFF.

CDR3 DNA: TGTGCCAGCAGCTTACAGGGCTCTCATAATTCACCCCTCCACTTT. Translated: CASSLQGSHNSPLHF. The chain employs TRBV7-6 and TRBJ1-6, with TRBD1 as a possible D gene (5 bases). V dropped 2 bases and J dropped 5 bases, with 10 bases sitting between them. From germline, CDR1 is SGHVS and CDR2 FNYEAQ. This CDR3 is built from 15 residues.

The chain employs TRBV5-1 and TRBJ1-5; 9 bases align to TRBD1. Trimming cost V 0 bases and J 8 bases; bases outside gene matches: 6. This CDR3 has 15 residues. CDR1 and CDR2 from the germline V gene are SGHRS and YFSETQ. As DNA, the CDR3 is TGCGCCAGCAGCTTGGGACAGGGGGTAAGGGAGCCCCAGCATTTT. This translates into CASSLGQGVREPQHF.

This rearrangement joins TRBV4-1 to TRBJ1-6, with D tentatively TRBD1 (5 bases). CDR1 is MGHRA and CDR2 is YSYEKL in the germline V gene. The CDR3 consists of 15 residues. The V and J ends lost 3 bases and 6 bases respectively, with 12 bases between them. The DNA for the CDR3 is TGCGCCAGCAGCCACCTCAGGGAACTTAATTCACCCCTCCACTTT. Its translation: CASSHLRELNSPLHF.

This rearrangement joins TRBV4-1 to TRBJ2-5; 15 bases align to TRBD2. The V and J ends lost 4 bases and 5 bases, in that order; junction bases with no gene match: 8. Germline CDR1 MGHRA, CDR2 YSYEKL. The CDR3 runs 17 residues. As DNA, the CDR3 is TGCGCCAGCAGCCCCGGACTAGCGGGGGGGCCCGTCGAGACCCAGTACTTC. Translated: CASSPGLAGGPVETQYF.